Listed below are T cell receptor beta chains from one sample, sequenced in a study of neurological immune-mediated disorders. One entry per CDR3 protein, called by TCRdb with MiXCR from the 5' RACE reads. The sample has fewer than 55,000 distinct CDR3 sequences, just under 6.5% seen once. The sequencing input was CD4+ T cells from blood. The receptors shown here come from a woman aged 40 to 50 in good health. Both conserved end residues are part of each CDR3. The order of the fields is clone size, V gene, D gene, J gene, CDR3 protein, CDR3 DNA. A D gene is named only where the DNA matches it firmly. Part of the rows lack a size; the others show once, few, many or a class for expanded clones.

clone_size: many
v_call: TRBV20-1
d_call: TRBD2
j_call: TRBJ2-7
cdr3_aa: CSAVAGPYEQYF
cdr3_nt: TGCAGTGCAGTAGCGGGACCCTACGAGCAGTACTTC

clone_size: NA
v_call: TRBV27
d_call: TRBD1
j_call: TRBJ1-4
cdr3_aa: CASSITGEKLFF
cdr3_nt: TGTGCCAGCAGTATCACAGGGGAGAAACTGTTTTTT

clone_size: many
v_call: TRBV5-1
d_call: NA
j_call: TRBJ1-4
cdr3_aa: CASSLGGATNEKLFF
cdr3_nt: TGCGCCAGCAGCTTGGGTGGGGCAACTAATGAAAAACTGTTTTTT

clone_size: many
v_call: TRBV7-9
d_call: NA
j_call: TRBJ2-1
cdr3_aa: CASSAESGSYNEQFF
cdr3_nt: TGTGCCAGCAGCGCAGAAAGCGGTTCCTACAATGAGCAGTTCTTC

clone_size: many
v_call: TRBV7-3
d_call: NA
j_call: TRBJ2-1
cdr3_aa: CASSLGVVGKQFF
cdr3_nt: TGTGCCAGCAGCTTAGGGGTGGTTGGAAAGCAGTTCTTC

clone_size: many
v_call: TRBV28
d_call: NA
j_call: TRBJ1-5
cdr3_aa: CASRGGRINQPQHF
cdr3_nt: TGTGCCAGCAGGGGGGGCCGAATCAATCAGCCCCAGCATTTT

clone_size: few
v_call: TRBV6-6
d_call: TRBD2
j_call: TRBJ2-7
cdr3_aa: CASSYSKGGRADEQYF
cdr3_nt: TGTGCCAGCAGTTACTCGAAGGGCGGGAGGGCCGACGAGCAGTACTTC

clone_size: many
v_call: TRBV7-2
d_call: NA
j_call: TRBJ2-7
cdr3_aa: CASSPGRREHEQYF
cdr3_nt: TGTGCCAGCAGCCCAGGGAGGCGCGAGCACGAGCAGTACTTC

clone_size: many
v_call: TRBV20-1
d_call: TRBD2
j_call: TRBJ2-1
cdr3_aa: CSARSLGGSSYNEQFF
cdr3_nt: TGCAGTGCTAGGTCACTGGGAGGGAGCTCCTACAATGAGCAGTTCTTC

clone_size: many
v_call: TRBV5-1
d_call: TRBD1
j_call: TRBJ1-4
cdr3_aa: CASSLEGTEGEKLFF
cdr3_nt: TGCGCCAGCAGCTTGGAGGGGACAGAGGGGGAAAAACTGTTTTTT

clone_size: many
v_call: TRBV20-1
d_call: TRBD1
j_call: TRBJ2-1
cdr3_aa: CSARETGGTGDNEQFF
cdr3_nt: TGCAGTGCTAGAGAAACCGGGGGGACAGGGGACAATGAGCAGTTCTTC

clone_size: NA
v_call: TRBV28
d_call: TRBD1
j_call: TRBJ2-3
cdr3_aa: CASSSLTGGADTQYF
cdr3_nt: TGTGCCAGCAGCAGTTTAACAGGGGGCGCAGATACGCAGTATTTT

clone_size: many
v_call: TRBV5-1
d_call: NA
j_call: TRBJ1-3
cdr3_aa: CASSDLSGNTIYF
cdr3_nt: TGCGCCAGCAGTGACCTCTCTGGAAACACCATATATTTT

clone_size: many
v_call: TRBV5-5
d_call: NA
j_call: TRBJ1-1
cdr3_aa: CASSLGWSGNTEAFF
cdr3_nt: TGTGCCAGCAGCTTGGGGTGGAGCGGAAACACTGAAGCTTTCTTT

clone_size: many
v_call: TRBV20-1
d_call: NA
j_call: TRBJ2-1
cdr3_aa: CSARPRHNEQFF
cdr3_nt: TGCAGTGCCCGACCGAGGCACAATGAGCAGTTCTTC

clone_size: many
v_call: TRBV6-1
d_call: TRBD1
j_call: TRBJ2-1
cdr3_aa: CASSEAGTGGNEQFF
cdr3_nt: TGTGCCAGCAGTGAAGCCGGGACAGGGGGCAATGAGCAGTTCTTC

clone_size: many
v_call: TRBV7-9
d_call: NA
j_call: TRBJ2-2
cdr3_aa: CASSLVIGNTGELFF
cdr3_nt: TGTGCCAGCAGCTTAGTGATTGGGAACACCGGGGAGCTGTTTTTT

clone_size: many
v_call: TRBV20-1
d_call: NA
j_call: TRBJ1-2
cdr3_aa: CSASDLRGLSLGYTF
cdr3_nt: TGCAGTGCTAGCGACCTCCGGGGGCTGTCCCTAGGCTACACCTTC

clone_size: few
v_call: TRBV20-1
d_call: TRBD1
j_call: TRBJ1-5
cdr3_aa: CSAQTGAPSNQPQHF
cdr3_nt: TGCAGTGCCCAGACAGGGGCACCTAGCAATCAGCCCCAGCATTTT

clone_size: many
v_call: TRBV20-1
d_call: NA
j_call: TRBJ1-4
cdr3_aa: CSARDPLDRQTNEKLFF
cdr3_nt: TGCAGTGCTAGAGACCCCTTGGACAGACAGACTAATGAAAAACTGTTTTTT

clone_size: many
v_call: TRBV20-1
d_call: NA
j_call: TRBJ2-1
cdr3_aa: CSARVGGREYYNEQFF
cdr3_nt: TGCAGTGCTAGAGTGGGGGGGCGGGAATACTACAATGAGCAGTTCTTC

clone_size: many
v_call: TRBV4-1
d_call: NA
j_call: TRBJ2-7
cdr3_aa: CASSQDEGSLGYEQYF
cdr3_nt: TGCGCCAGCAGCCAAGACGAGGGATCCCTTGGGTACGAGCAGTACTTC

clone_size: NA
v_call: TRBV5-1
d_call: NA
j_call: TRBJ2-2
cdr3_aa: CASSFYICSARKDHGELFF
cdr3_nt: NA

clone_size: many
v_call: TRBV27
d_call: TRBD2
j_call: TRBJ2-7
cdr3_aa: CASSFRTGGDLPYEQYF
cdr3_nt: TGTGCCAGCAGTTTCCGAACGGGGGGGGATCTGCCTTACGAGCAGTACTTC

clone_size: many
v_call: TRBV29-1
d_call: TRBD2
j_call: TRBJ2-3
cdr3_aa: CSVTGGPDTDTQYF
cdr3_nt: TGCAGCGTCACGGGGGGACCCGACACAGATACGCAGTATTTT

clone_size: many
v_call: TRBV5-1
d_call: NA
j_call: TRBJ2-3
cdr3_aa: CASSLGGVGDTQYF
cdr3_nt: TGCGCCAGCAGCTTGGGGGGCGTTGGAGATACGCAGTATTTT

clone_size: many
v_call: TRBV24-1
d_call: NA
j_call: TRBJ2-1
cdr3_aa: CATSDLLWGAQQFF
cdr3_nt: TGTGCCACCAGTGATTTGCTTTGGGGTGCCCAGCAGTTCTTC

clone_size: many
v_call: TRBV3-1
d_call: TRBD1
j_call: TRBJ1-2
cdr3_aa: CASTPTGVNYGYTF
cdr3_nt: TGTGCCAGCACCCCGACAGGGGTAAACTATGGCTACACCTTC

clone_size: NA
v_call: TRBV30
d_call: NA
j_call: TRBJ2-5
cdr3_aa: CAWSVPRGTQYF
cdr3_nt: TGTGCCTGGAGTGTACCTCGGGGGACCCAGTACTTC

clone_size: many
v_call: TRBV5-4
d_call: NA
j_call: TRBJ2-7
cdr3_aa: CASSLVETPYEQYF
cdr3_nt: TGTGCCAGCAGCTTGGTTGAGACCCCTTACGAGCAGTACTTC

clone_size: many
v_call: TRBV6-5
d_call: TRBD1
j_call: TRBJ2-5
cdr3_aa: CASSYWTGQETQYF
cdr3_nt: TGTGCCAGCAGTTACTGGACAGGACAAGAGACCCAGTACTTC

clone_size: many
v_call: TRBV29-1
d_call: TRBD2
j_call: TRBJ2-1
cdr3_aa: CSPWTSGGEQFF
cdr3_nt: TGCAGCCCCTGGACTAGCGGGGGTGAGCAGTTCTTC

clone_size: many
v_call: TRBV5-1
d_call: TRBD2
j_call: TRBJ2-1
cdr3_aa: CASSLGVSSGRAYNEQFF
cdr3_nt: TGCGCCAGCAGCTTGGGCGTTTCTAGCGGGAGGGCATACAATGAGCAGTTCTTC

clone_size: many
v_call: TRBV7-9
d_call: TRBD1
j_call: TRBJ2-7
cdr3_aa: CASTYFETGAYEQYF
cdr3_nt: TGTGCCAGCACCTACTTTGAGACAGGGGCCTACGAGCAGTACTTC

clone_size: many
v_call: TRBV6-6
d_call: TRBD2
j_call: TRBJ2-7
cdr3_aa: CASKGASGTSYEQYF
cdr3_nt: TGTGCCAGCAAAGGGGCTAGCGGGACCTCCTACGAGCAGTACTTC

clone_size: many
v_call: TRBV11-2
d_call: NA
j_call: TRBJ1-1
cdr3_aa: CASRGVGTEAFF
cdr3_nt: TGTGCCAGCAGGGGGGTTGGCACTGAAGCTTTCTTT

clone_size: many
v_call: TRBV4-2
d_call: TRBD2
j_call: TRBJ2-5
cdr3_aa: CASSQPELAGMKTQYF
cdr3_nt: TGTGCCAGCAGCCAACCTGAACTAGCGGGGATGAAGACCCAGTACTTC

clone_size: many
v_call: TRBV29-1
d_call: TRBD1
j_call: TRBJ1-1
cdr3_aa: CSVERTGDEKAFF
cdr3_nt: TGCAGCGTTGAGAGGACAGGGGACGAAAAAGCTTTCTTT

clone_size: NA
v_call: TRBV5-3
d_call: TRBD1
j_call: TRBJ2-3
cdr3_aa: CARSRPGQGEETDTQYF
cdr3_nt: TGTGCCAGAAGCCGACCGGGACAGGGGGAGGAAACAGATACGCAGTATTTT

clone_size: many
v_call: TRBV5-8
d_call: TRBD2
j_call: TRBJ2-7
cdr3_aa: CASSTGLLASYEQYF
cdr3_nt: TGTGCCAGCAGCACGGGACTATTAGCCTCCTACGAGCAGTACTTC

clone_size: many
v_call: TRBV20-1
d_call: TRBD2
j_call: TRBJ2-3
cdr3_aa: CSASGGTSGIEDTQYF
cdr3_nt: TGCAGTGCTAGTGGGGGGACTAGCGGGATCGAAGATACGCAGTATTTT